Shown below are 30 T cell receptor beta chains from a single sample sequenced in a study of post-analysis software for immune sequencing data. Study-wide results and caveats: There were four or five TRBV segments more frequent in patients than controls, and TRBV5-6, TRBV5-1 and TRBV20-1 were among them.

Unique-molecular-identifier-tagged TCR beta cDNA libraries were used. TCRdb called the PCR reads again in MiXCR, with one record for every CDR3 protein. The profile shows fewer than 600,000 distinct CDR3 sequences, roughly 45% of them singletons. No antigen has been identified for these receptors. The sequenced sample was blood. These receptors came from a girl aged 10 to 17 with multiple sclerosis.

This clonotype was picked up one time. The chain couples TRBV6-5 to TRBJ2-7; D call uncertain. V lost 6 bases, J lost 10 bases, and 25 bases lay in between. CDR1 is MNHEY, CDR2 SVGAGI, per germline. The CDR3 sequence is 15 residues long. The CDR3 nucleotides are TGTGCCAGCAGCCCCCGTGACCAGGCGCAAGAGGCCCAGTACTTC. Its protein product is CASSPRDQAQEAQYF.

This clonotype came up a few times. V gene TRBV28 combines with J gene TRBJ2-7; 7 bases match TRBD2. Germline lookup yields CDR1 MDHEN and CDR2 SYDVKM. This CDR3 has 14 residues. V lost 2 bases, J lost 4 bases, and 5 bases stayed unmatched. The CDR3 DNA follows: TGTGCCAGCAGTTTAGGTGGGAGGGGATACGAGCAGTACTTC. It is translated as CASSLGGRGYEQYF.

DNA for the CDR3: TGTGCCAGCAGCTTAGTCGGCACCGGGGAGCAGTTCTTC. Protein: CASSLVGTGEQFF. The chain uses TRBV11-2 and TRBJ2-1; D gene unclear. Trimming removed 1 base at V and 10 bases at J, with 11 bases between. The germline gives CDR1 SGHAT, CDR2 FQNNGV. The CDR3 contains 13 residues.

This clonotype occurred a few times. The chain has TRBV9 and TRBJ2-7; D is undetermined. The V gene lost 4 bases and the J gene lost 5 bases, with 10 bases spanning the gap. The CDR3 length is 12 residues. Germline V gene data show CDR1 as SGDLS and CDR2 as YYNGEE. The DNA of the CDR3 is TGTGCCAGCAGCCCCGATGCGAACGAGCAGTACTTC. Its protein is CASSPDANEQYF.

The chain couples TRBV7-6 to TRBJ2-7; 15 bases line up with TRBD2. The germline V gene has CDR1 SGHVS and CDR2 FNYEAQ. The CDR3 covers 16 residues. The trim removed 4 bases at V and 5 bases at J, leaving 6 bases unmatched. The CDR3 loop is CASSSGLAGGPNEQYF. In DNA form, the CDR3 reads TGTGCCAGCAGCTCAGGACTAGCGGGAGGGCCAAACGAGCAGTACTTC.

The chain joins TRBV11-2 to TRBJ2-4, with D perhaps matching TRBD1 or TRBD2 (5 bases each). CDR3 size: 18 residues. Trimming removed 4 bases from V and 7 bases from J, with 26 bases in between. Germline CDR1 is SGHAT and CDR2 is FQNNGV. CDR3 nucleotide sequence: TGTGCCAGCAGCTCCCCCCGGGGCCAGCTTATTACTAGGAACATTCAGTACTTC. Encoded protein: CASSSPRGQLITRNIQYF.

The CDR3 reads CASSLDGGENTEAFF. In DNA, the CDR3 is TGTGCCAGCAGCTTAGATGGGGGGGAGAACACTGAAGCTTTCTTT. The V gene is TRBV7-2, the J gene TRBJ1-1, with a possible D match to TRBD1 (5 bases). The CDR3 consists of 15 residues. Germline V gene lookup returns CDR1 SGHTA and CDR2 FQGNSA. V was shortened by 1 base and J by 1 base, with 10 bases between the two germline ends.

This clonotype was detected ten times or more. The chain joins TRBV29-1 to TRBJ2-7; D unresolved. The CDR3 covers 13 residues. The V and J ends lost 4 bases and 6 bases respectively, with 16 bases between them. CDR1 is SQVTM, CDR2 ANQGSEA, per germline. CDR3 residues: CSVGVTPLAEQYF. CDR3 in DNA: TGCAGCGTTGGGGTGACCCCTCTGGCCGAGCAGTACTTC.

This chain joins TRBV2 and TRBJ1-2; 11 bases are a match to TRBD1. Germline V gives CDR1 SNHLY, CDR2 FYNNEI. After removal of 4 bases from V and 3 bases from J, the junction contained 4 bases not matched to a gene. The CDR3 loop spans 15 amino acids. CDR3 sequence reads: CASSGDRGYDYGYTF. CDR3 nucleotides: TGTGCCAGCAGTGGGGACAGGGGGTATGACTATGGCTACACCTTC.

This chain joins TRBV29-1 and TRBJ2-2; 7 nucleotides agree with TRBD2. Losses at the gene ends were 7 bases for V and 0 bases for J; bases not matched to a gene: 14. Germline V CDR1 and CDR2: SQVTM, ANQGSEA. CDR3 length: 17 residues. The CDR3 loop is CSARNRASGPNTGELFF. Written as DNA, the CDR3 is TGCAGCGCCCGAAATCGGGCTAGCGGCCCGAACACCGGGGAGCTGTTTTTT.

The chain is built from TRBV28 and TRBJ2-2; D is uncertain. V lost 4 bases and J 5 bases, leaving 11 bases between the germline ends. Germline V gives CDR1 MDHEN, CDR2 SYDVKM. The CDR3 is made up of 14 amino acids. The CDR3 sequence: CASSSGDRTGELFF. Here the CDR3 DNA reads TGTGCCAGCAGTTCCGGAGATCGGACCGGGGAGCTGTTTTTT.

The rearrangement joins TRBV5-1 to TRBJ2-5, with D perhaps TRBD2 (6 bases). This CDR3 spans 15 amino acids. Between the trimmed V and J ends, which lost 4 bases and 4 bases, there was a span of 17 bases. CDR1 is SGHRS, CDR2 YFSETQ, per germline. In DNA, the CDR3 is TGCGCCAGCAGCCTTGGGGACTTCCGCCTAGAGACCCAGTACTTC. It encodes CASSLGDFRLETQYF.

This clonotype was observed a few times. This chain links TRBV12-3 or TRBV12-4 with TRBJ2-3; 7 nucleotides agree with TRBD2. V gave up 9 bases and J gave up 2 bases; unmatched junction bases: 11. This CDR3 is 15 amino acids long. The CDR3 coding sequence is TGTGCCAGTTCCACCCGGGACTACGACACAGATACGCAGTATTTT. It specifies CASSTRDYDTDTQYF.

This clonotype has more than one count but fewer than ten. The chain couples TRBV3-1 to TRBJ2-7; D gene uncertain. Between the trimmed V and J ends, which lost 1 base and 3 bases, there was a span of 7 bases. Germline assignment: CDR1 LGHDT and CDR2 YNNKEL (reference sequence). The CDR3 contains 13 residues. The CDR3 DNA reads TGTGCCAGCAGCCAAGTTCTGGGCTACGAGCAGTACTTC. Encoded protein: CASSQVLGYEQYF.

This chain connects TRBV9 to TRBJ2-1; D is ambiguous. Trimming cost V 0 bases and J 4 bases, with 11 bases left between them. The CDR3 covers 15 residues. Germline lookup yields CDR1 SGDLS and CDR2 YYNGEE. CDR3 bases: TGTGCCAGCAGCGTAGCCATAGCAAGGTACAATGAGCAGTTCTTC. The encoded protein is CASSVAIARYNEQFF.

The chain employs TRBV12-3 or TRBV12-4 and TRBJ1-2; tentative D call: TRBD1 (6 bases). The ends were cut back, 6 bases at V and 0 bases at J, with 14 bases in the middle. The CDR3 is 15 amino acids. The CDR3 spells CASSSVDRPNYGYTF. DNA of the CDR3: TGTGCCAGCAGCTCCGTCGACAGGCCTAACTATGGCTACACCTTC.

The rearrangement joins TRBV20-1 to TRBJ1-2; D is ambiguous. Germline loops: CDR1 DFQATT, CDR2 SNEGSKA (reference sequence). This CDR3 spans 15 amino acids. V gave up 3 bases and J gave up 2 bases, with 16 bases separating them. The CDR3 DNA sequence: TGCAGTGCTAGCCCGATAGGCAGGCGAAACTATGGCTACACCTTC. It translates to CSASPIGRRNYGYTF.

The chain employs TRBV20-1 and TRBJ2-1; TRBD2 agrees at 8 bases. This CDR3 has 12 amino acids. V gave up 0 bases and J gave up 12 bases; unmatched junction bases: 4. Germline V gene data show CDR1 as DFQATT and CDR2 as SNEGSKA (reference sequence). CDR3 in DNA: TGCAGTGCTAGAGAGGTCGCGGGAGGGCAGTTCTTC. Translating it yields CSAREVAGGQFF.

The chain has TRBV5-1 and TRBJ2-7; a possible D gene is TRBD1 (5 bases). CDR3 length equals 15 residues. Trimming took 1 base from V and 7 from J, leaving 18 bases between them. CDR1 SGHRS and CDR2 YFSETQ come from the germline V gene. The DNA of the CDR3 is TGCGCCAGCAGCTTGCATCAGGGTGGTCGCGATGAGCAGTACTTC. This translates into CASSLHQGGRDEQYF. Together with reference TRBV5-1 and TRBJ2-7, the CDR3 gives the full variable domain: KAGVTQTPRYLIKTRGQQVTLSCSPISGHRSVSWYQQTPGQGLQFLFEYFSETQRNKGNFPGRFSGRQFSNSRSEMNVSTLELGDSALYLCASSLHQGGRDEQYFGPGTRLTVT.

In DNA, the CDR3 is TGTGCCATCAGTGGGGAGCGCAATCAGCCCCAGCATTTT. Encoded protein: CAISGERNQPQHF. The chain employs TRBV10-3 and TRBJ1-5; no clear D gene. In germline, CDR1 is ENHRY, CDR2 SYGVKD. The CDR3 has 13 amino acids. V was shortened by 4 bases and J by 2 bases, with 6 bases between the two germline ends.

This sequence joins TRBV5-1 and TRBJ2-3; TRBD1 is a possible D gene (6 bases). The CDR3 consists of 14 residues. V dropped 2 bases and J dropped 4 bases, with 11 bases sitting between them. Germline V lookup: CDR1 SGHRS, CDR2 YFSETQ. The CDR3 protein is CASSFDRPPDTQYF. The CDR3 DNA is TGCGCCAGCAGCTTCGACAGGCCCCCAGATACGCAGTATTTT.

The chain recombines TRBV20-1 with TRBJ1-4; perhaps TRBD1 as D (5 bases). Germline V gene sequence: CDR1 DFQATT, CDR2 SNEGSKA (reference sequence). V gave up 6 bases and J gave up 7 bases, with 15 bases separating them. There are 13 residues in the CDR3. The chain's CDR3 is CSAPGGVGEKLFF. In DNA form, the CDR3 reads TGCAGTGCCCCGGGGGGGGTGGGTGAAAAACTGTTTTTT.

Concerning this clonotype: At one boundary the junction diverges from the germline segment, which might be a read error. This chain uses TRBV6-5 with TRBJ1-2; no reliable D call. CDR3 size: 14 residues. Germline V gene sequence: CDR1 MNHEY, CDR2 SVGAGI. The CDR3: CASSYSPLNYDYTF. The CDR3 nucleotides are TGTGCCAGCAGTTACAGTCCCCTTAACTATGACTACACCTTC.

To note about this clonotype: Given the absence of the conserved phenylalanine or tryptophan at the CDR3 end, a read error is likely. The genes are TRBV5-5 and TRBJ2-7; a possible D gene is TRBD2 (6 bases). Trimming removed 5 bases at V and 4 bases at J, with 16 bases between. Germline values: CDR1 SGHKS, CDR2 YYEKEE (reference sequence). The CDR3 spans 14 residues. The CDR3 DNA sequence: TGTGCCAGCAGTCACACTAGCCGCCCATACGAGCAGTACTGC. Encoded protein: CASSHTSRPYEQYC.

This chain uses TRBV20-1 with TRBJ2-7; perhaps TRBD2 as D (6 bases). The CDR3 runs to 13 residues. The germline CDR1 and CDR2 sequences are DFQATT and SNEGSKA (reference sequence). The V end was cut by 4 bases, the J end by 7 bases, with 17 bases between. The CDR3 coding sequence is TGCAGTGCTATCCGGGGGTCGAATGCTGAGCAGTACTTC. As protein: CSAIRGSNAEQYF.

Only a few counts were recorded for this clonotype. One base away lies a much larger clone, so this may be a sequencing read error. J is TRBJ2-7 and V is TRBV10-3; D is uncertain. Germline V CDR1 and CDR2: ENHRY, SYGVKD. The CDR3 sequence is 14 residues long. The CDR3 DNA sequence: TGTGCCGTCAGTGAGTCCTGGGCGGCCTACGAGCAGTACTTC. Amino acids: CAVSESWAAYEQYF.

This clonotype has a handful of counts. The chain employs TRBV13 and TRBJ2-7, with D maybe TRBD1 (5 bases). V dropped 0 bases and J dropped 1 base, with 10 bases sitting between them. Germline V lookup: CDR1 PRHDT, CDR2 FYEKMQ (reference sequence). The CDR3 spans 15 residues. The CDR3: CASSLGRAQSYEQYF. The CDR3 nucleotides are TGTGCCAGCAGCTTAGGCAGGGCGCAATCCTACGAGCAGTACTTC.

The CDR3 protein is CSARDPGLAGVYTGELFF. The CDR3 bases are TGCAGTGCTAGAGATCCGGGACTAGCGGGAGTGTACACCGGGGAGCTGTTTTTT. The V call is TRBV20-1, the J call TRBJ2-2; 14 positions agree with TRBD2. Germline V CDR1 and CDR2: DFQATT, SNEGSKA (reference sequence). Trimming cost V 0 bases and J 3 bases; bases outside gene matches: 6. There are 18 residues in the CDR3.

The rearrangement links TRBV7-9 to TRBJ2-7; D is possibly TRBD1 (5 bases). CDR3 length equals 16 residues. V lost 3 bases, J lost 4 bases, and 19 bases lay in between. CDR1 SEHNR and CDR2 FQNEAQ come from the germline V gene (reference sequence). As DNA, the CDR3 is TGTGCCAGCAGCTTGACCTTGGACACCGGCCTTTACGAGCAGTACTTC. Its translation: CASSLTLDTGLYEQYF. Variable domain in full (rest from reference TRBV7-9 and TRBJ2-7): DTGVSQNPRHKITKRGQNVTFRCDPISEHNRLYWYRQTLGQGPEFLTYFQNEAQLEKSRLLSDRFSAERPKGSFSTLEIQRTEQGDSAMYLCASSLTLDTGLYEQYFGPGTRLTVT.

CDR3 sequence reads: CSAREGTRGNEQFF. Written as DNA, the CDR3 is TGCAGTGCTAGAGAGGGGACTAGGGGCAATGAGCAGTTCTTC. V and J are TRBV20-1 and TRBJ2-1; 8 bases agree with TRBD2. Germline assignment: CDR1 DFQATT and CDR2 SNEGSKA (reference sequence). J gave up 6 bases and V 0 bases, and 4 bases lay outside the gene matches. This CDR3 is built from 14 residues.